One TCR beta chain is described in this entry. The antigen remains unidentified. Assay used: immunoSEQ multiplex PCR; TCRdb lists only in-frame clones, some missing. Of hundreds of thousands of clones listed, more than 70% are singletons. The data are from a study of Ad26.COV2.S vaccination and SARS-CoV-2 variants. At the level of the study: Into the muscle, Ad26.COV2.S was dosed once or twice, 56 days apart.

Study-wide points: For non-spike TCRs, breadth in vaccine recipients resembled that in placebo recipients.

Treatment: some 20 received Ad26.COV2.S at low or high dose, single or two shots; 5 received placebo; per-sample allocation not given. Sampling occurred on day 63 after the first vaccine or placebo injection. The germline V and J ends were trimmed by 7 bases and 0 bases, with 16 bases remaining between them. Germline values: CDR1 SGHDT, CDR2 YYEEEE. The CDR3 loop spans 15 amino acids. V gene TRBV5-6 combines with J gene TRBJ1-1, with a weak D call TRBD1 (5 bases). This receptor was taken from a person between 18 and 65 years old who received the Ad26.COV2.S COVID-19 vaccine or a placebo. The source material was peripheral blood, sampled in a trial of Ad26.COV2.S vaccine versus placebo. In DNA, the CDR3 is TGTGCCAGCCTACGGGGGAGCCTTATGAACACTGAAGCTTTCTTT. Translated: CASLRGSLMNTEAFF.